Shown below are 21 T cell receptor beta chains from a single sample sequenced in a study of shared T cell receptors in the human thymus. Assay: immunoSEQ multiplex PCR; the TCRdb copy retains only in-frame clones and omits some. The profile shows hundreds of thousands of clones, 88% of them singletons. The data were also submitted as part of a second study, on human thymus T cells.

Sequencing input: thymocytes. The receptor source for this set is a boy younger than two with a congenital heart defect.

This clone was observed once. V and J are TRBV15 and TRBJ1-5; 8 bases align to TRBD1. CDR1 LNHNV and CDR2 YYDKDF come from the germline V gene (reference sequence). The CDR3 runs to 14 residues. With V trimmed by 8 bases and J by 1 base, 4 bases remained unmatched. CDR3 region: CATEQGGSNQPQHF. Here the CDR3 DNA reads TGTGCCACCGAACAGGGGGGGAGCAATCAGCCCCAGCATTTT.

V and J are TRBV18 and TRBJ2-1; possible D gene TRBD2, 6 bases. Germline lookup yields CDR1 KGHSH and CDR2 LQKENI. Trimming took 3 bases from V and 8 from J, leaving 8 bases between them. CDR3 length: 12 amino acids. CDR3 sequence (DNA): TGTGCCAGCTCACCTAGGGAGGATGAGCAGTTCTTC. This encodes CASSPREDEQFF.

The chain carries TRBV6-1 and TRBJ1-5, with 9 bases identical to TRBD1. Trimming cost V 4 bases and J 6 bases; bases outside gene matches: 7. There are 15 residues in the CDR3. Germline CDR1 reads MNHNS; CDR2 reads SASEGT. The DNA for the CDR3 is TGTGCCAGCAGTGGGAACAGGGGGCTGGTTCAGCCCCAGCATTTT. Translating it yields CASSGNRGLVQPQHF.

Only one count was recorded for this clone. The chain is built from TRBV30 and TRBJ1-4, with 9 bases identical to TRBD1. The V and J ends lost 2 bases and 8 bases, in that order; junction bases with no gene match: 12. CDR3 length: 16 amino acids. CDR1 GTSNPN and CDR2 SVGIG come from the germline V gene (reference sequence). CDR3 loop: CAWSRVLGQGVEKLFF. The CDR3 region has the DNA TGTGCCTGGAGTAGAGTTCTGGGACAGGGTGTAGAAAAACTGTTTTTT.

The chain links TRBV4-3 to TRBJ2-3; 10 bases line up with TRBD2. The CDR3 has 21 amino acids. The V gene end was trimmed by 0 bases and the J gene end by 5 bases; junction bases not matched to a gene: 20. Germline CDR1 reads LGHNA; CDR2 reads YSLEER. As DNA, the CDR3 is TGCGCCAGCAGCCAAGATATCCTCGGGACTAGCGAATCAAAGGAAGGAGATACGCAGTATTTT. Translated, it gives CASSQDILGTSESKEGDTQYF.

This chain links TRBV28 with TRBJ2-1; a possible D gene is TRBD1 (5 bases). CDR1 and CDR2 (germline): MDHEN, SYDVKM. The CDR3 has 14 residues. Trimming removed 3 bases from V and 6 bases from J, with 12 bases in between. The DNA of the CDR3 is TGTGCCAGCAGTTTGGGGCAAATTGGCAATGAGCAGTTCTTC. Translated: CASSLGQIGNEQFF. Together with reference TRBV28 and TRBJ2-1, the CDR3 gives the full variable domain: DVKVTQSSRYLVKRTGEKVFLECVQDMDHENMFWYRQDPGLGLRLIYFSYDVKMKEKGDIPEGYSVSREKKERFSLILESASTNQTSMYLCASSLGQIGNEQFFGPGTRLTVL.

This chain's CDR3 is CASSQEGSGPAGGPGELFF. The CDR3 nucleotides are TGCGCCAGCAGCCAAGAAGGCTCCGGTCCCGCAGGGGGACCCGGGGAGCTGTTTTTT. This rearrangement joins TRBV4-3 to TRBJ2-2; 7 nucleotides match TRBD1. The CDR3 is 19 residues long. V was clipped by 0 bases and J by 6 bases; unmatched bases: 16. CDR1 is LGHNA, CDR2 YSLEER, per germline.

The chain carries TRBV15 and TRBJ2-5; tentatively, D is TRBD1 (7 bases). This CDR3 is built from 17 residues. V was pared by 0 bases and J by 5 bases, with 19 bases between. The germline CDR1 and CDR2 sequences are LNHNV and YYDKDF (reference sequence). CDR3 in DNA: TGTGCCACCAGCAGAGAGAGGAGGAGGGGGCTCATGGAGACCCAGTACTTC. This codes for CATSRERRRGLMETQYF. Complete variable domain (other parts from reference TRBV15 and TRBJ2-5): DAMVIQNPRYQVTQFGKPVTLSCSQTLNHNVMYWYQQKSSQAPKLLFHYYDKDFNNEADTPDNFQSRRPNTSFCFLDIRSPGLGDTAMYLCATSRERRRGLMETQYFGPGTRLLVL.

A single count supports this clone. The gene calls are TRBV18 and TRBJ2-5, with a weak D call TRBD2 (5 bases). This CDR3 contains 15 residues. The germline CDR1 and CDR2 sequences are KGHSH and LQKENI. V was trimmed by 0 bases and J by 0 bases, leaving 8 bases between them. The CDR3 protein is CASSPPMEDQETQYF. In DNA form, the CDR3 reads TGTGCCAGCTCACCACCCATGGAGGACCAAGAGACCCAGTACTTC.

The J gene is TRBJ2-2, the V gene TRBV5-1; TRBD1 aligns across 10 bases. J gave up 5 bases and V 0 bases, and 1 base lay outside the gene matches. The germline CDR1 and CDR2 sequences are SGHRS and YFSETQ. The CDR3 totals 15 residues. CDR3 sequence reads: CASSLGDRGTGELFF. The CDR3 DNA reads as TGCGCCAGCAGCTTGGGGGACAGGGGAACCGGGGAGCTGTTTTTT.

The rearrangement uses TRBV7-9 and TRBJ2-5, with a possible D match to TRBD2 (6 bases). The CDR3 has 14 amino acids. The germline V gene has CDR1 SEHNR and CDR2 FQNEAQ (reference sequence). The germline V and J ends were trimmed by 6 bases and 1 base, with 12 bases remaining between them. The CDR3 nucleotides read TGTGCCAGCAGAATGGGGGGTACCCAAGAGACCCAGTACTTC. Encoded protein: CASRMGGTQETQYF.

The chain carries TRBV5-4 and TRBJ1-3; maybe TRBD1 (6 bases). From germline, CDR1 is SGHNT and CDR2 YYREEE (reference sequence). V lost 0 bases to trimming and J lost 2 bases, with 15 bases between them. This CDR3 spans 17 amino acids. The chain's CDR3 is CASSLASGVSAGNTIYF. DNA for the CDR3: TGTGCCAGCAGCTTGGCGTCAGGGGTGTCCGCTGGAAACACCATATATTTT.

This clone was picked up a small number of times. The chain links TRBV7-9 to TRBJ2-1, with 8 bases identical to TRBD2. After removal of 1 base from V and 8 bases from J, the junction contained 7 bases not matched to a gene. The CDR3 sequence is 15 residues long. The germline CDR1 and CDR2 sequences are SEHNR and FQNEAQ (reference sequence). CDR3 in DNA: TGTGCCAGCAGCTTAGGTGGGGGGCGGGGGGATGAGCAGTTCTTC. Its protein product is CASSLGGGRGDEQFF.

The V and J genes are TRBV23-1 and TRBJ1-1, with D possibly matching TRBD1 (6 bases). TRBV23-1 is annotated as an ORF whose role is uncertain. V lost 2 bases, J lost 1 base, and 14 bases lay in between. CDR3 length: 16 amino acids. CDR3 protein: CASSQPHREPNTEAFF. DNA for the CDR3: TGCGCCAGCAGTCAACCGCACAGGGAGCCGAACACTGAAGCTTTCTTT.

CDR3 coding DNA: TGCAGTGCTAGAGATTACTGGGGCTACACCTTC. This gives the protein CSARDYWGYTF. The chain couples TRBV20-1 to TRBJ1-2; D call uncertain. The V end lost 0 bases, the J end lost 8 bases, and 7 bases lay between the germline ends. The V gene's germline CDR1 is DFQATT and CDR2 SNEGSKA (reference sequence). The CDR3 has 11 residues.

The chain is built from TRBV30 and TRBJ2-1, with 12 bases fitting TRBD2. Per germline, CDR1 GTSNPN and CDR2 SVGIG (reference sequence). CDR3 length equals 14 residues. The V segment lost 6 bases and the J segment 6 bases; nucleotides outside the gene matches: 6. CDR3 in amino acids: CACPSSGRANEQFF. The CDR3 DNA follows: TGTGCCTGCCCATCTAGCGGGAGGGCCAATGAGCAGTTCTTC.

The chain links TRBV4-2 to TRBJ2-1; no definite D call. CDR1 is LGHNA and CDR2 is YNFKEQ in the germline V gene. CDR3 size: 17 residues. Trimming removed 0 bases from V and 15 bases from J, with 27 bases in between. The DNA of the CDR3 is TGTGCCAGCAGCCAAGACCCCGCGGCTGCGCCCTTCCCCCTTTTGTTCTTC. Its translation is CASSQDPAAAPFPLLFF.

The chain joins TRBV19 to TRBJ2-2; D possibly corresponds to TRBD1 (5 bases). CDR3 size: 14 residues. Germline loops: CDR1 LNHDA, CDR2 SQIVND (reference sequence). V was trimmed by 8 bases and J by 9 bases, leaving 19 bases between them. CDR3 loop: CASAGREGSRELFF. The CDR3 region has the DNA TGTGCCAGTGCCGGCAGGGAAGGAAGTCGGGAGCTGTTTTTT.

This clone was counted once. The genes are TRBV19 and TRBJ1-1; no reliable D call. Trimming took off 6 bases at V and 4 bases at J, with 9 bases between the two ends. Germline V gives CDR1 LNHDA, CDR2 SQIVND (reference sequence). This CDR3 region has 12 residues. The DNA for the CDR3 is TGTGCCAGTAGCGGACGGGGCACTGAAGCTTTCTTT. Its translation is CASSGRGTEAFF.

This clone has a single count. This chain joins TRBV5-4 and TRBJ2-1, with 8 nucleotides matching TRBD2. In germline, CDR1 is SGHNT, CDR2 YYREEE (reference sequence). V shed 4 bases, J shed 12 bases, and the junction held 18 bases outside the gene matches. This CDR3 contains 16 residues. The CDR3 nucleotides are TGTGCCAGCAGCCTACGGACTAGCTCCCCCGGGTGCCGGCAGTTCTTC. Residues: CASSLRTSSPGCRQFF.

V gene TRBV27 combines with J gene TRBJ2-2; TRBD1 is a possible D gene (6 bases). There are 16 residues in the CDR3. The germline CDR1 and CDR2 sequences are MNHEY and SMNVEV (reference sequence). Trimming took 2 bases from V and 6 from J, leaving 16 bases between them. This chain's CDR3 is CASSLIRVWGPGELFF. Written as DNA, the CDR3 is TGTGCCAGCAGTTTAATCCGAGTTTGGGGGCCCGGGGAGCTGTTTTTT.